The rows below give T cell receptor beta chains drawn from one sample of a study of T-cell reconstitution after alpha-beta-depleted transplantation in children. One entry per CDR3 protein, called by TCRdb with MiXCR from the PCR reads. The sample has 500,000 or so distinct CDR3 sequences; about an eighth are singletons. Sequenced material: PBMCs, mostly from graft donor cells, taken 180 days after TCRalphabeta/CD19-depleted stem cell transplant. The receptors come from a female patient between 2 and 10 years old who had a stem cell transplant for aplastic anemia, so the T cells may come from the graft donor. Both conserved end residues are trimmed from each CDR3.

v_call	j_call	cdr3_aa
TRBV7-6	TRBJ2-5	ASSLAGTWSYETQY
TRBV27	TRBJ2-7	ASGLAPRGLGYEQY
TRBV20-1	TRBJ2-3	SASRDTQY
TRBV18	TRBJ1-1	ASSPRGSWTEAF
TRBV14	TRBJ2-3	ASSQVELAADTQY
TRBV28	TRBJ2-1	ASSARSGRAVREQF
TRBV7-8	TRBJ2-1	ASSLRDTNSYNEQF
TRBV6-5	TRBJ1-1	ASSPDREGAF
TRBV5-1	TRBJ2-3	ASSFRDRVADTQY
TRBV20-1	TRBJ2-3	SALPGTGRRTDTQY
TRBV12-3/TRBV12-4	TRBJ1-5	ASSSVANQPQH
TRBV29-1	TRBJ2-3	SVEVGAPHTDTQY
TRBV7-8	TRBJ2-4	ASSLGGGPLAKNIQY
TRBV20-1	TRBJ2-1	SARGIQGWQAPYNEQF
TRBV21-1	TRBJ2-1	AEMDEQF
TRBV20-1	TRBJ2-3	SARTSKGTDTQY
TRBV6-1	TRBJ1-1	ASSEKVVGATTEAF
TRBV12-3/TRBV12-4	TRBJ1-2	ASRRDRGPYGYT